The 12 T cell receptor beta chains below were found in one sample sequenced in a study of T cell responses to AZD1222 COVID-19 vaccine. Some clones are missing from TCRdb's copy, which holds only in-frame ones; the method was immunoSEQ multiplex PCR. Of 200,000 or so clones listed, roughly 91% are singletons. The sample was peripheral blood, taken on day 0 of MenACWY control vaccination. These receptors came from an adult in good health.

The chain is built from TRBV6-5 and TRBJ1-2, with TRBD1 as a possible D gene (6 bases). The V gene lost 2 bases and the J gene lost 2 bases, with 9 bases spanning the gap. Germline-derived CDR1 and CDR2 are MNHEY and SVGAGI. The CDR3 sequence is 14 residues long. CDR3 protein: CASSYRGQNYGYTF. The CDR3 DNA reads as TGTGCCAGCAGTTACCGCGGACAGAACTATGGCTACACCTTC.

The V and J genes are TRBV11-2 and TRBJ1-5; D remains ambiguous. CDR1 and CDR2 (germline): SGHAT, FQNNGV. Trimming stripped 3 bases from V and 3 bases from J, with 6 bases between. The CDR3 length is 13 residues. The CDR3 loop reads CASSLASNQPQHF. The CDR3 DNA follows: TGTGCCAGCAGCTTGGCTTCCAATCAGCCCCAGCATTTT.

The chain recombines TRBV6-4 with TRBJ2-2; D unclear. Germline assignment: CDR1 MRHNA and CDR2 SNTAGT. The CDR3 loop spans 13 amino acids. Trimming took 5 bases from V and 3 from J, leaving 7 bases between them. In DNA form, the CDR3 reads TGTGCCAGCAGTTCATCGTACACCGGGGAGCTGTTTTTT. This encodes CASSSSYTGELFF.

The rearrangement uses TRBV28 and TRBJ2-7; 7 nucleotides align to TRBD1. The CDR3 contains 13 residues. J was trimmed by 5 bases and V by 3 bases; bases with no gene match: 4. The germline V gene has CDR1 MDHEN and CDR2 SYDVKM. CDR3 loop: CASSFLTGNEQYF. In DNA form, the CDR3 reads TGTGCCAGCAGTTTCCTGACAGGGAACGAGCAGTACTTC.

The V gene is TRBV19, the J gene TRBJ2-1; TRBD2 agrees at 9 bases. V gave up 0 bases and J gave up 6 bases; unmatched junction bases: 9. Per the germline V gene, CDR1 is LNHDA and CDR2 is SQIVND (reference sequence). The CDR3 is 17 amino acids. The CDR3 loop reads CASSIDPGTSRINEQFF. CDR3 nucleotide sequence: TGTGCCAGTAGTATAGATCCCGGGACTAGCAGGATCAATGAGCAGTTCTTC.

V usage is TRBV6-5 and J usage is TRBJ2-7; 11 bases are shared with TRBD1. The ends lost 6 bases at V and 3 bases at J; junction bases unmatched: 4. CDR3 size: 14 residues. CDR1 and CDR2 from the germline V gene are MNHEY and SVGAGI. The CDR3 DNA reads as TGTGCCAGCAGGACCGGGACAGGGGGCTACGAGCAGTACTTC. Its protein is CASRTGTGGYEQYF.

The chain joins TRBV3-1 (or the pseudogene TRBV3-2) to TRBJ1-2; D is perhaps TRBD1 (6 bases). CDR1 and CDR2 from the germline V gene are LGHDT and YNNKEL (reference sequence). V was cut by 4 bases and J by 7 bases, with 10 bases left in between. The length of the CDR3 is 12 residues. CDR3 loop: CASSPRGLGYTF. For the CDR3, the DNA is TGTGCCAGCAGCCCCAGGGGCCTTGGCTACACCTTC.

J is TRBJ2-2 and V is TRBV7-2; 8 nucleotides line up with TRBD2. V lost 5 bases and J lost 4; bases outside the gene matches: 9. Germline V gene lookup returns CDR1 SGHTA and CDR2 FQGNSA. The CDR3 totals 16 residues. The CDR3 is CASSISGESRTGELFF. CDR3 DNA sequence: TGTGCCAGCAGCATTAGCGGGGAGAGTCGCACCGGGGAGCTGTTTTTT.

The chain has TRBV18 and TRBJ1-5; D ambiguous. Germline CDR1 reads KGHSH; CDR2 reads LQKENI. V shed 3 bases and J shed 0 bases, with 15 bases lying between them. The CDR3 loop spans 17 amino acids. In nucleotides, the CDR3 is TGTGCCAGCTCACCGGTACCGGACGGTTATAGCAATCAGCCCCAGCATTTT. This encodes CASSPVPDGYSNQPQHF.

This clone was observed a single time. The chain joins TRBV5-1 to TRBJ1-2; TRBD1 aligns across 10 bases. The CDR3 length is 15 residues. The germline gives CDR1 SGHRS, CDR2 YFSETQ. V lost 3 bases, J lost 4 bases, and 6 bases stayed unmatched. Here the CDR3 DNA reads TGCGCCAGCAGCTATACCGGGACAGGGGCCTATGGCTACACCTTC. The encoded protein is CASSYTGTGAYGYTF.

This clone came up once. The rearrangement uses TRBV6-2 or TRBV6-3 and TRBJ2-4, with 11 bases lining up with TRBD2. The CDR3 extends over 16 amino acids. The V segment lost 4 bases and the J segment 2 bases; nucleotides outside the gene matches: 4. From germline, CDR1 is MNHEY and CDR2 SVGEGT. This CDR3 reads CASSSRLAGTKNIQYF. CDR3 DNA: TGTGCCAGCAGTTCTAGACTAGCGGGGACCAAAAACATTCAGTACTTC.

The chain employs TRBV7-9 and TRBJ2-1, with D possibly being TRBD2 (7 bases). With 3 bases removed from V and 8 bases from J, the gap between germline ends came to 17 bases. The CDR3 runs 15 residues. Germline V gene sequence: CDR1 SEHNR, CDR2 FQNEAQ (reference sequence). The CDR3 nucleotides read TGTGCCAGCAGCTTTACTGGCGGGGGCTTCGATGAGCAGTTCTTC. It encodes CASSFTGGGFDEQFF.